This TCR beta chain was observed in a study of cytomegalovirus exposure and HLA in healthy donors. A word on this clone: Its target is not known.

Overall study findings and caveats: Association of a missense DCLRE1C variant with TCR beta V- and J-gene trimming was reported in a later analysis. A later examination showed that TCR association rates differed by HLA locus, with DRB1 most and HLA-C fewest. Accurate prediction of most subjects' HLA-A and HLA-B alleles from TCR beta sequences was reported.

Primers for the PCR totalled 60 Vbeta and 13 Jbeta. Sequenced by immunoSEQ multiplex PCR; TCRdb stores in-frame clones only, minus some. This listing includes 35,000 or so clones. The sequence was obtained from a man between 40 and 49 years old in good health and CMV-seropositive. Sequencing was carried out using PBMCs.

The CDR3 reads CASSLEGQGANQPQHF. CDR3 coding DNA: TGTGCCAGCAGCTTAGAGGGACAGGGGGCTAATCAGCCCCAGCATTTT. This chain connects TRBV7-9 to TRBJ1-5; 12 bases match TRBD1. The CDR3 is 16 amino acids. V was pared by 1 base and J by 4 bases, with 2 bases of the junction left unmatched. Germline assignment: CDR1 SEHNR and CDR2 FQNEAQ (reference sequence).